The present T cell receptor (beta chain) was sequenced within a study of T cell repertoires in cytomegalovirus infection. Background on the study: Public signatures in TCR beta pointed to CMV infection and matching HLA type. General study points: There were HLA-C-restricted CMV-specific TCR beta clonotypes dominating the ex vivo response. Of the TCR beta families, the public ones yielded a cumulative frequency that identified carriers of CMV plus the relevant HLA.

TCRdb recomputed calls from the reads with MiXCR, one row per CDR3 protein. The top ten hold approximately 2.4% of the sample, which has some 300,000 distinct CDR3 sequences, approximately 10% seen once. CDR1 and CDR2 from the germline V gene are MNHNS and SASEGT. Between the trimmed V and J ends, which lost 7 bases and 0 bases, there was a span of 9 bases. CDR3 length: 13 residues. The sample holds many counts of this clonotype. The antigen is undetermined. The J gene is TRBJ1-1, the V gene TRBV6-1; D gene unclear. Sequencing was carried out using PBMCs. The receptor's source is a human donor in good health (CMV status not recorded). Some clones in this sample may be carry-over from other donors' samples. CDR3 nucleotide sequence: TGTGCCAGCAATAGACAAGTGAACACTGAAGCTTTCTTT. It codes for CASNRQVNTEAFF.